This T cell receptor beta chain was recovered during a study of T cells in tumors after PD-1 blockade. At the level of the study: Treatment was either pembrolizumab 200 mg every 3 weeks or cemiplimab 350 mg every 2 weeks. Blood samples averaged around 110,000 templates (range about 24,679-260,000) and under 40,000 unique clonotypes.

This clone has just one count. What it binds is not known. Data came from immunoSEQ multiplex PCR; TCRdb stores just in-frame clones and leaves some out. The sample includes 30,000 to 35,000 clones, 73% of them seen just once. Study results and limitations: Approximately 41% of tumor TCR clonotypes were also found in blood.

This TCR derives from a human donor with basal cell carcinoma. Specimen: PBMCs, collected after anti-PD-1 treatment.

The CDR3 sequence is CASSIVGTPEVRPQHF. DNA for the CDR3: TGTGCCAGTAGTATAGTAGGGACGCCGGAGGTCCGGCCCCAGCATTTT. V is TRBV19 and J is TRBJ1-5; TRBD1 is a possible D gene (5 bases). The CDR3 is 16 amino acids. The V gene's germline CDR1 is LNHDA and CDR2 SQIVND (reference sequence). The germline V and J ends were trimmed by 1 base and 9 bases, with 19 bases remaining between them. Based on the CDR3 plus reference TRBV19 and TRBJ1-5, the full variable domain is DGGITQSPKYLFRKEGQNVTLSCEQNLNHDAMYWYRQDPGQGLRLIYYSQIVNDFQKGDIAEGYSVSREKKESFPLTVTSAQKNPTAFYLCASSIVGTPEVRPQHFGDGTRLSIL.